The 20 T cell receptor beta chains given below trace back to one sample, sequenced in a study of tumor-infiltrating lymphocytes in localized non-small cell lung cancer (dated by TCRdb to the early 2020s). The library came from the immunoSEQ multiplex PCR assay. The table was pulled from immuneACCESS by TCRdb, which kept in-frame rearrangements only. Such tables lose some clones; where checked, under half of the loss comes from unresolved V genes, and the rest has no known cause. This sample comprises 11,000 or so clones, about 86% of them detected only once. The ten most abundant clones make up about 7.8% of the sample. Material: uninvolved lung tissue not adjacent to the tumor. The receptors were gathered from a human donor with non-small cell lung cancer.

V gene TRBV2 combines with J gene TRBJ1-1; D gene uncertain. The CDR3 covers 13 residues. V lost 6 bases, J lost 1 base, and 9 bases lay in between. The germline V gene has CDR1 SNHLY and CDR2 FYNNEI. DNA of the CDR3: TGTGCCAGCAGACCGCCCAAGAACACTGAAGCTTTCTTT. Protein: CASRPPKNTEAFF. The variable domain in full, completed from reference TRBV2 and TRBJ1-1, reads EPEVTQTPSHQVTQMGQEVILRCVPISNHLYFYWYRQILGQKVEFLVSFYNNEISEKSEIFDDQFSVERPDGSNFTLKIRSTKLEDSAMYFCASRPPKNTEAFFGQGTRLTVV.

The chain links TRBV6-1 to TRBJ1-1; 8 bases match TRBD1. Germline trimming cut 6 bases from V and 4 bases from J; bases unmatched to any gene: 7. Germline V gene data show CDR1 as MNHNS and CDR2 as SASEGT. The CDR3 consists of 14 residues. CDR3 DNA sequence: TGTGCCAGCAGGCCCGTCGACAGGGGCACTGAAGCTTTCTTT. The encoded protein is CASRPVDRGTEAFF.

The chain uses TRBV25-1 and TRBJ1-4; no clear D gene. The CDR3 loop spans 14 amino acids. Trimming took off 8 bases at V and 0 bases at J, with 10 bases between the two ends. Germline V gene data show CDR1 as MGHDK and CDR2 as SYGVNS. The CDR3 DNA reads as TGTGCCAGCGGTAATGACGCAACTAATGAAAAACTGTTTTTT. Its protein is CASGNDATNEKLFF.

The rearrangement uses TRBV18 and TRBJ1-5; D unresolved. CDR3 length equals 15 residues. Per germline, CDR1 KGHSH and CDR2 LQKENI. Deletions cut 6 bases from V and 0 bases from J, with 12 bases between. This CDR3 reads CASSIGQHSNQPQHF. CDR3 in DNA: TGTGCCAGCTCTATTGGGCAGCATAGCAATCAGCCCCAGCATTTT.

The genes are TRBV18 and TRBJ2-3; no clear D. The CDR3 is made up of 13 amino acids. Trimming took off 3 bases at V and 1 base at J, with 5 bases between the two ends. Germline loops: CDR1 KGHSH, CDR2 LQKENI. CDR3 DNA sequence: TGTGCCAGCTCACCTGCTGGCACAGATACGCAGTATTTT. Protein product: CASSPAGTDTQYF.

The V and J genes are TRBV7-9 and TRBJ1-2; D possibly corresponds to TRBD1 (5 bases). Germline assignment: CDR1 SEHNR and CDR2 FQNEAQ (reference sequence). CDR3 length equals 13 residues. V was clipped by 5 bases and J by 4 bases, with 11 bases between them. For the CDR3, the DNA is TGTGCCAGCAGCCCGCAGGGAGGCTATGGCTACACCTTC. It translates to CASSPQGGYGYTF.

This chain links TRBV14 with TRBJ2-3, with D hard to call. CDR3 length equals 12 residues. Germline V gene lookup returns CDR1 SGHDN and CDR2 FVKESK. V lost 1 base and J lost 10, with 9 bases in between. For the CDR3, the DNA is TGTGCCAGCAGCCAAGCCCACTTTTCGCAGTATTTT. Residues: CASSQAHFSQYF.

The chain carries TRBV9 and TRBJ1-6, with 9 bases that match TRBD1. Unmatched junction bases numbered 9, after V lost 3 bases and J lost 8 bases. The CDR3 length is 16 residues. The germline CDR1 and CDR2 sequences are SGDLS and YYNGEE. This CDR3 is CASSAHRGQVDSPLHF. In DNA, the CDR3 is TGTGCCAGCAGCGCCCACAGGGGGCAAGTCGATTCACCCCTCCACTTT. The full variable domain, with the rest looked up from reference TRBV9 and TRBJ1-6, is DSGVTQTPKHLITATGQRVTLRCSPRSGDLSVYWYQQSLDQGLQFLIQYYNGEERAKGNILERFSAQQFPDLHSELNLSSLELGDSALYFCASSAHRGQVDSPLHFGNGTRLTVT.

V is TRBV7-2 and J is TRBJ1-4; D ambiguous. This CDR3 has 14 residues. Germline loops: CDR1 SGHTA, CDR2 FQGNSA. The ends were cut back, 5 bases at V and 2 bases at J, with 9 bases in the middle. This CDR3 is CASSARATNEKLFF. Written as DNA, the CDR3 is TGTGCCAGCAGCGCGAGGGCGACTAATGAAAAACTGTTTTTT.

The CDR3 nucleotides read TGTGCTAGTAAGGCGACAGGGGATTCCTACGAGCAGTACTTC. Its translation: CASKATGDSYEQYF. The chain uses TRBV12-5 and TRBJ2-7, with 8 bases matching TRBD1. This CDR3 contains 14 residues. With V trimmed by 8 bases and J by 1 base, 7 bases remained unmatched. Germline V CDR1 and CDR2: LGHNT, FRNRAP. The whole variable domain, remainder taken from reference TRBV12-5 and TRBJ2-7, is DARVTQTPRHKVTEMGQEVTMRCQPILGHNTVFWYRQTMMQGLELLAYFRNRAPLDDSGMPKDRFSAEMPDATLATLKIQPSEPRDSAVYFCASKATGDSYEQYFGPGTRLTVT.

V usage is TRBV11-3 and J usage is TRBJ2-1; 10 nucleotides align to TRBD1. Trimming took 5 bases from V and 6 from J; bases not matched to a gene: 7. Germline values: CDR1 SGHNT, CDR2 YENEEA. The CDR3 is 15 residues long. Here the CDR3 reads CASSPRDRGINEQFF. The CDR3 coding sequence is TGTGCCAGCAGCCCAAGGGACAGGGGTATCAATGAGCAGTTCTTC.

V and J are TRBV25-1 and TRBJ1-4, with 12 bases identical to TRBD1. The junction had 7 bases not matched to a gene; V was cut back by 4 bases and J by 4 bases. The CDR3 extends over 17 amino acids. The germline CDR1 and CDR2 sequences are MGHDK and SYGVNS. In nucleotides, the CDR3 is TGTGCCAGCAGTGTTACCGGGACAGGGGGCTATAATGAAAAACTGTTTTTT. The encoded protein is CASSVTGTGGYNEKLFF.

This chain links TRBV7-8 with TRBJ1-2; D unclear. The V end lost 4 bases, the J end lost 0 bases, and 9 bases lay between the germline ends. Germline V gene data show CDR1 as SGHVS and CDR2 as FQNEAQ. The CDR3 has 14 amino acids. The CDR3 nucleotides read TGTGCCAGCAGCTCCGACGGGACTAACTATGGCTACACCTTC. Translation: CASSSDGTNYGYTF.

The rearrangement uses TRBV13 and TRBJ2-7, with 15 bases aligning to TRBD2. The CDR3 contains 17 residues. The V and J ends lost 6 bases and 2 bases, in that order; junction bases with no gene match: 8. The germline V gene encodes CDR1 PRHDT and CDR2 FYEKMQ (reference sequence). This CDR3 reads CASSWTSGGAGTYEQYF. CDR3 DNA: TGTGCCAGCAGTTGGACTAGCGGGGGGGCCGGGACCTACGAGCAGTACTTC. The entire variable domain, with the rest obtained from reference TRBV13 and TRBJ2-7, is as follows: AAGVIQSPRHLIKEKRETATLKCYPIPRHDTVYWYQQGPGQDPQFLISFYEKMQSDKGSIPDRFSAQQFSDYHSELNMSSLELGDSALYFCASSWTSGGAGTYEQYFGPGTRLTVT.

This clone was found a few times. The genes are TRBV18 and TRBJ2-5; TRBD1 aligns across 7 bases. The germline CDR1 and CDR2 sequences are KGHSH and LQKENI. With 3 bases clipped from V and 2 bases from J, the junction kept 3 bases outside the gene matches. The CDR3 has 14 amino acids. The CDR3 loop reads CASSPGTEQETQYF. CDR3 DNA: TGTGCCAGCTCACCTGGGACAGAACAAGAGACCCAGTACTTC.

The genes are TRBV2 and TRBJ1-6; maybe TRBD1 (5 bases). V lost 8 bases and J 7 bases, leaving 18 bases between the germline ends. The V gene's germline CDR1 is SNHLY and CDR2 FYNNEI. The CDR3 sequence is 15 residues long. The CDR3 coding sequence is TGTGCCAGCTGCCTTCAGGGCCCCAGAAATTCACCCCTCCACTTT. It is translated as CASCLQGPRNSPLHF.

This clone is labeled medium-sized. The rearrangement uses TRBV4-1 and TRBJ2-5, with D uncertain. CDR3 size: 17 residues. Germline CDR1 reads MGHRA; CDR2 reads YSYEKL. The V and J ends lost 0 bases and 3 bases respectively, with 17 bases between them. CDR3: CASSQDSLETFKETQYF. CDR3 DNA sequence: TGCGCCAGCAGCCAAGATAGTTTAGAGACATTCAAAGAGACCCAGTACTTC.

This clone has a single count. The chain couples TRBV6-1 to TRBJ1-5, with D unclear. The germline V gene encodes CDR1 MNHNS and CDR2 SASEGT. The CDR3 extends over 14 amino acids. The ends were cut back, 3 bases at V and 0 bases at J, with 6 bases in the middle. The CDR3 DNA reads TGTGCCAGCAGTGAGGGATATAGCAATCAGCCCCAGCATTTT. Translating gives CASSEGYSNQPQHF.

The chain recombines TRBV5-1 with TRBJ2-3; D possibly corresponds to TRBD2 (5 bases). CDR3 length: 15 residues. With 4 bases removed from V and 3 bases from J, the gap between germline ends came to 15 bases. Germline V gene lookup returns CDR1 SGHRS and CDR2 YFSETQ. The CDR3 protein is CASSRQLGSTDTQYF. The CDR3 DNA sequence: TGCGCCAGCAGCCGTCAGCTAGGGAGTACAGATACGCAGTATTTT. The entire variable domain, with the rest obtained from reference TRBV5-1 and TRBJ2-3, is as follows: KAGVTQTPRYLIKTRGQQVTLSCSPISGHRSVSWYQQTPGQGLQFLFEYFSETQRNKGNFPGRFSGRQFSNSRSEMNVSTLELGDSALYLCASSRQLGSTDTQYFGPGTRLTVL.

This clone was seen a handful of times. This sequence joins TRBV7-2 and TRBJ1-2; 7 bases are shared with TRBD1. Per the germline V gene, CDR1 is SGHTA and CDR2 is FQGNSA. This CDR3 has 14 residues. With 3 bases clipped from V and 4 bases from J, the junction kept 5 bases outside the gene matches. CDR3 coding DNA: TGTGCCAGCAGCTTTTCAGGGGGAAGCTATGGCTACACCTTC. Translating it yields CASSFSGGSYGYTF.